These T cell receptor beta chains were read from a single sample in a study of blood T cell repertoires in COVID-19. The assay was immunoSEQ multiplex PCR, and TCRdb's table has in-frame clones only and misses some. The sample lists some 100,000 clones, roughly 86% occurring once. The specimen sequenced was peripheral blood. These receptors were taken from a woman aged 60-75 years with acute or convalescent COVID-19. The CDR3 runs from the conserved cysteine through the conserved F or W. The D gene is left open where the match is weak. Size values are once, few and many counts, or a class for expanded clones, and some rows have none.

D gene,J gene,V gene,clone size,CDR3 protein,CDR3 DNA
.,TRBJ2-3,TRBV3-1/TRBV3-2,.,CASSQGYLTQYF,TGTGCCAGCAGCCAAGGATACTTGACGCAGTATTTT
TRBD2,TRBJ2-2,TRBV7-8,.,CASSLEGRAAGELFF,TGTGCCAGCAGCTTAGAAGGGAGGGCGGCCGGGGAGCTGTTTTTT
TRBD2,TRBJ2-1,TRBV4-1,.,CASSQVVGTRRNEQFF,TGCGCCAGCAGCCAAGTTGTCGGGACTAGGCGCAATGAGCAGTTCTTC
TRBD2,TRBJ2-5,TRBV5-1,.,CASSRGEGLETQYF,TGCGCCAGCAGCCGGGGGGAGGGCCTGGAGACCCAGTACTTC
TRBD2,TRBJ2-1,TRBV14,once,CASSQMGSGRAYNEQFF,TGTGCCAGCAGCCAGATGGGTAGCGGGAGGGCCTACAATGAGCAGTTCTTC
.,TRBJ1-1,TRBV18,once,CASSPRGMNTEAFF,TGTGCCAGCTCACCACGAGGAATGAACACTGAAGCTTTCTTT
TRBD1,TRBJ1-1,TRBV5-1,.,CASSFGTGIRDTEAFF,TGCGCCAGCAGCTTCGGGACAGGGATCCGGGACACTGAAGCTTTCTTT
TRBD2,TRBJ2-5,TRBV5-1,.,CASSLAGGEETQYF,TGCGCCAGCAGCCTAGCGGGAGGGGAAGAGACCCAGTACTTC
.,TRBJ2-5,TRBV5-1,.,CASSPGIGGGQETQYF,TGCGCCAGCAGCCCAGGGATTGGGGGCGGCCAAGAGACCCAGTACTTC
.,TRBJ2-7,TRBV7-9,.,CASSQHSGEQYF,TGTGCCAGCAGCCAACACTCGGGAGAGCAGTACTTC
TRBD1,TRBJ1-1,TRBV28,.,CASTSTGQGNTEAFF,TGTGCCAGCACCTCAACCGGACAGGGAAACACTGAAGCTTTCTTT
TRBD2,TRBJ2-1,TRBV30,.,CAWSPGTSGRTDNEQFF,TGTGCCTGGAGTCCCGGGACTAGCGGGAGGACCGACAATGAGCAGTTCTTC
.,TRBJ1-1,TRBV6-5,.,CASSLRQAAAEAFF,TGTGCCAGCAGTTTGAGACAGGCGGCGGCTGAAGCTTTCTTT
TRBD2,TRBJ2-2,TRBV5-4,.,CASSHGLAGGPNTGELFF,TGTGCCAGCAGCCACGGACTAGCGGGAGGACCGAACACCGGGGAGCTGTTTTTT
.,TRBJ1-2,TRBV6-6,.,CASSGGSIVYGYTF,TGTGCCAGCAGCGGAGGGAGCATTGTCTATGGCTACACCTTC
.,TRBJ2-1,TRBV28,.,CASSFVPRTYNEQFF,TGTGCCAGCAGTTTCGTGCCCCGGACTTACAATGAGCAGTTCTTC
TRBD2,TRBJ2-2,TRBV11-3,.,CASSLDSGLAGLAGELFF,TGTGCCAGCAGCTTAGATTCGGGTCTAGCGGGGCTGGCGGGGGAGCTGTTTTTT
TRBD1,TRBJ1-1,TRBV6-5,.,CASSRTGNTEAFF,TGTGCCAGCAGCCGGACAGGGAACACTGAAGCTTTCTTT
.,TRBJ1-6,TRBV30,.,CAWSAQGHSPLHF,TGTGCCTGGAGTGCACAAGGACACTCACCCCTCCACTTT
.,TRBJ2-1,TRBV29-1,.,CSVGGGQTLLYNEQFF,TGCAGCGTTGGCGGGGGCCAGACTTTACTATACAATGAGCAGTTCTTC
TRBD1,TRBJ2-4,TRBV11-2,.,CASRGQGFDIQYF,TGTGCCAGCAGAGGACAGGGTTTTGACATTCAGTACTTC
TRBD1,TRBJ1-5,TRBV19,.,CASSPGQGASQHF,TGTGCCAGTAGTCCAGGACAGGGGGCTTCCCAGCATTTT
TRBD1,TRBJ1-1,TRBV10-3,.,CAISSTGESFTEAFF,TGTGCCATCAGTTCGACAGGGGAATCCTTCACTGAAGCTTTCTTT
.,TRBJ2-2,TRBV10-3,.,CAILDTPNTGELFF,TGTGCCATTTTGGACACCCCGAACACCGGGGAGCTGTTTTTT
TRBD1,TRBJ1-5,TRBV5-1,.,CARDRASSQPQHF,TGCGCCAGGGACAGGGCCTCCAGTCAGCCCCAGCATTTT
TRBD2,TRBJ2-1,TRBV6-5,.,CASRPGLADNEQFF,TGTGCCAGCAGGCCCGGACTAGCGGACAATGAGCAGTTCTTC
.,TRBJ2-5,TRBV6-5,.,CASKVGGPQETQYF,TGTGCCAGCAAAGTTGGCGGGCCCCAAGAGACCCAGTACTTC
TRBD2,TRBJ2-1,TRBV7-9,.,CASRSGTRGNNEQFF,TGTGCCAGCAGGTCCGGGACTAGGGGGAACAATGAGCAGTTCTTC
.,TRBJ1-2,TRBV5-4,.,CASSSLADSPYGYTF,TGTGCCAGCAGCTCGTTGGCTGACAGTCCCTATGGCTACACCTTC
.,TRBJ1-4,TRBV29-1,.,CSVGGLNEKLFF,TGCAGCGTCGGGGGATTAAATGAAAAACTGTTTTTT
TRBD1,TRBJ1-2,TRBV19,.,CASTLRQGAYGYTF,TGTGCCAGTACCCTCCGACAGGGCGCCTATGGCTACACCTTC
.,TRBJ2-3,TRBV7-8,few,CASSFFQASGTDTQYF,TGTGCCAGCAGCTTTTTCCAGGCTAGCGGCACAGATACGCAGTATTTT
.,TRBJ2-1,TRBV6-5,once,CAGAWTVNNEQFF,TGTGCCGGCGCCTGGACAGTTAACAATGAGCAGTTCTTC
.,TRBJ1-1,TRBV2,.,CASSVEVTEAFF,TGTGCCAGCAGTGTAGAAGTCACTGAAGCTTTCTTT
.,TRBJ2-5,TRBV5-4,.,CASSLDGETQYF,TGTGCCAGCAGCTTGGACGGGGAGACCCAGTACTTC
.,TRBJ1-1,TRBV6-5,once,CASNAGLMNTEAFF,TGTGCCAGCAACGCGGGGTTGATGAACACTGAAGCTTTCTTT
TRBD1,TRBJ1-6,TRBV28,.,CASSPSRGRNSPLHF,TGTGCCAGCAGCCCTTCCAGGGGGCGAAATTCACCCCTCCACTTT
.,TRBJ2-5,TRBV6-5,.,CASSRGSQETQYF,TGTGCCAGCAGTCGTGGCAGCCAAGAGACCCAGTACTTC
.,TRBJ1-1,TRBV18,.,CASSPISVGEGTEAFF,TGTGCCAGCTCACCAATTAGTGTGGGGGAGGGCACTGAAGCTTTCTTT
.,TRBJ2-4,TRBV21-1,.,CANRGRGMLAKNIQYF,TGTGCCAACCGAGGGAGGGGCATGTTGGCCAAAAACATTCAGTACTTC
.,TRBJ1-2,TRBV5-5,.,CASSLDRNYGYTF,TGTGCCAGCAGCTTGGACAGGAACTATGGCTACACCTTC
.,TRBJ2-6,TRBV7-9,once,CASSPAGRRPGANVLTF,TGTGCCAGCAGCCCCGCGGGCCGGAGGCCAGGGGCCAACGTCCTGACTTTC
.,TRBJ2-1,TRBV2,.,CASSTLKEVNNEQFF,TGTGCCAGCAGCACCTTGAAAGAGGTCAACAATGAGCAGTTCTTC
.,TRBJ1-6,TRBV7-9,.,CASSLAGANSPLHF,TGTGCCAGCAGCTTGGCGGGGGCGAATTCACCCCTCCACTTT
TRBD1,TRBJ2-3,TRBV27,.,CASLRDRPPYTQYF,TGTGCCAGTCTCCGGGACAGGCCCCCCTATACGCAGTATTTT
.,TRBJ2-2,TRBV28,.,CASSLPPFGERTTGELFF,TGTGCCAGCAGTCTCCCCCCTTTTGGGGAGAGGACCACCGGGGAGCTGTTTTTT
.,TRBJ1-2,TRBV27,.,CASSSVMGGYGYTF,TGTGCCAGCAGTTCAGTCATGGGGGGCTATGGCTACACCTTC
TRBD1,TRBJ1-4,TRBV3-1/TRBV3-2,.,CASSQVIGTGVEKLFF,TGTGCCAGCAGCCAAGTTATCGGGACAGGGGTAGAAAAACTGTTTTTT
TRBD2,TRBJ2-7,TRBV7-2,.,CASSLLAAYEQYF,TGTGCCAGCAGCTTACTAGCGGCCTACGAGCAGTACTTC
.,TRBJ1-1,TRBV10-2,.,CASSDPRERAFF,TGCGCCAGCAGTGACCCGAGGGAGAGAGCTTTCTTT
.,TRBJ2-1,TRBV11-2,.,CASSRESGHYNEQFF,TGTGCCAGCAGCCGCGAGAGCGGGCACTACAATGAGCAGTTCTTC
.,TRBJ2-7,TRBV6-2/TRBV6-3,.,CASSSPRQASYEQYF,TGTGCCAGCAGTTCCCCCCGACAGGCATCCTACGAGCAGTACTTC